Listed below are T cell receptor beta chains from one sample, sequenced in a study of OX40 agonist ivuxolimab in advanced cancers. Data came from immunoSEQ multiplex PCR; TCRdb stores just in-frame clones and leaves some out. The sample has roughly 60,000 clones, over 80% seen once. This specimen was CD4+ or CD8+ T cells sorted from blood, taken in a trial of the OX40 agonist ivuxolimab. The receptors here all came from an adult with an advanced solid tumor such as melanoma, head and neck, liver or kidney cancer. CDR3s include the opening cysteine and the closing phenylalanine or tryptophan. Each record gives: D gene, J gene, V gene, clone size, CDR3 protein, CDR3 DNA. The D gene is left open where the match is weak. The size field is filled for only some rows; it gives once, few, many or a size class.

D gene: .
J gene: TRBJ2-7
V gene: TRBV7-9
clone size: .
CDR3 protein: CASSLWTAEQYF
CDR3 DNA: TGTGCCAGCAGCTTATGGACCGCGGAGCAGTACTTC

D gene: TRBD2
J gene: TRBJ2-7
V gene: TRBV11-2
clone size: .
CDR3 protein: CASSFPTSGILGEQYF
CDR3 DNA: TGTGCCAGCAGTTTTCCGACTAGCGGGATATTGGGCGAGCAGTACTTC

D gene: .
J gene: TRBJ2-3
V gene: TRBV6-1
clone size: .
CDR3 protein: CASSWVTDTQYF
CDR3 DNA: TGTGCCAGCAGCTGGGTCACAGATACGCAGTATTTT

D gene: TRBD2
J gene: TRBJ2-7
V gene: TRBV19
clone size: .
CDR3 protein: CASSISLAGAGEQYF
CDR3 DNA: TGTGCCAGTAGTATAAGCCTAGCGGGAGCCGGGGAGCAGTACTTC

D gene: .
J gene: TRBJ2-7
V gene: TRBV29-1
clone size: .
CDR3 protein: CSVEVRGSRGEQYF
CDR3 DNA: TGCAGCGTTGAAGTACGGGGCAGCAGGGGCGAGCAGTACTTC

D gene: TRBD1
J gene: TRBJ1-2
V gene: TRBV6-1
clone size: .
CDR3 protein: CASSPELGTASYTF
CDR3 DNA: TGTGCCAGCAGTCCTGAGCTCGGGACAGCTTCCTACACCTTC

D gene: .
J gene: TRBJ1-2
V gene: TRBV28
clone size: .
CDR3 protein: CASSPTDRNVYGYTF
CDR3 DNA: TGTGCCAGCAGCCCGACAGACCGAAACGTCTATGGCTACACCTTC

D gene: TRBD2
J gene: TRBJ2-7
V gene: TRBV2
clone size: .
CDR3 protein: CASRGGRNEQYF
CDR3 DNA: TGTGCCAGCCGGGGAGGGAGAAACGAGCAGTACTTC

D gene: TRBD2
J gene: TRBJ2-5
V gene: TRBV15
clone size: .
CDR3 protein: CATSATSGDPGTQYF
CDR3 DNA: TGTGCCACTTCCGCCACTAGCGGAGACCCAGGGACCCAGTACTTC

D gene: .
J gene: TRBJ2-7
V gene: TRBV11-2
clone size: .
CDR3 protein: CASSLGGQYF
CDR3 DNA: TGTGCCAGCAGCTTAGGGGGACAGTACTTC

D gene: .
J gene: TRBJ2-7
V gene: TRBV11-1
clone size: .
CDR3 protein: CASSPAGVDEQYF
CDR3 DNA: TGTGCCAGCAGCCCAGCAGGGGTCGACGAGCAGTACTTC

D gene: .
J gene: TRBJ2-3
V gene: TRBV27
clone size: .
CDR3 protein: CASSLKGTDTQYF
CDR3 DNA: TGTGCCAGCAGTTTAAAGGGGACAGATACGCAGTATTTT

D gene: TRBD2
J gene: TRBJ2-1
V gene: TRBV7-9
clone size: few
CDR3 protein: CASSFPRGTSGAEQFF
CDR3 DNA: TGTGCCAGCAGCTTCCCGAGAGGGACTAGCGGGGCTGAGCAGTTCTTC

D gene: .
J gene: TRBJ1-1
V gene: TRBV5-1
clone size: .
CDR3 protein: CASSEGGLFSEAFF
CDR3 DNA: TGCGCCAGCAGCGAAGGGGGTCTATTTTCTGAAGCTTTCTTT

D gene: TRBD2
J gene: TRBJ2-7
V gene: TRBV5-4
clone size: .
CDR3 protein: CASSPEGSGRHYEQYF
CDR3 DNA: TGTGCCAGCAGCCCCGAAGGTAGCGGGAGGCACTACGAGCAGTACTTC

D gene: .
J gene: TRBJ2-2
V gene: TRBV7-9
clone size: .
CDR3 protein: CASSSLGGGAVNTGELFF
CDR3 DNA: TGTGCCAGCAGCTCCCTAGGAGGGGGGGCGGTTAACACCGGGGAGCTGTTTTTT